Here is one T cell receptor (beta chain) with its context. Primers for the PCR totalled 60 Vbeta and 13 Jbeta. Libraries were prepared by immunoSEQ multiplex PCR; TCRdb keeps only in-frame clonotypes and omits some of them. The profile shows about 130,000 clones, around 78% of them singletons. This sample is drawn from a study of cytomegalovirus exposure and HLA in healthy donors. CDR1 and CDR2 (germline): KGHSH, LQKENI. V was trimmed by 6 bases and J by 0 bases, leaving 9 bases between them. The length of the CDR3 is 13 residues. The TCR originated in a woman aged 18-30 years in good health and CMV-seronegative. This sequence joins TRBV18 and TRBJ2-7; possible D gene TRBD2, 5 bases. Specimen: PBMCs. CDR3 residues: CASSERNSYEQYF. The CDR3 nucleotides read TGTGCCAGCTCGGAGCGGAACTCCTACGAGCAGTACTTC.